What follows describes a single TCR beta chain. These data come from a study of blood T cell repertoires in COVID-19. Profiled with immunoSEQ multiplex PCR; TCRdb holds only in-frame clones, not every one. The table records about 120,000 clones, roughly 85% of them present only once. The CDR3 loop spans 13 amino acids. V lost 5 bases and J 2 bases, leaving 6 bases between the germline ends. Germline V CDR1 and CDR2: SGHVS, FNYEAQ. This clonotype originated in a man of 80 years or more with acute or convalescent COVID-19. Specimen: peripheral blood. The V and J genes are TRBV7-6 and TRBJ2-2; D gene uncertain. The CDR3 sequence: CASSPVNTGELFF. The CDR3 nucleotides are TGTGCCAGCAGCCCCGTCAACACCGGGGAGCTGTTTTTT.